These T cell receptor beta chains were read from a single sample in a study of blood T cell repertoires in COVID-19. Sequenced by immunoSEQ multiplex PCR; TCRdb stores in-frame clones only, minus some. Here the sample spans over 95,000 clones, around 83% being singletons. Sequencing was performed on peripheral blood. These receptor sequences come from a woman aged 55-70 years with COVID-19, enrolled during active disease. CDR3s leave out the opening cysteine and the closing phenylalanine or tryptophan. A D gene is named only where the DNA matches it firmly.

D gene	V gene	CDR3 length	J gene	CDR3 protein
-	TRBV7-9	11	TRBJ1-2	ASSPAGSYGYT
-	TRBV6-6	12	TRBJ1-1	ASSYQEGGGEAF
-	TRBV12-3/TRBV12-4	10	TRBJ1-3	ASSSPGGTIY
TRBD1	TRBV19	16	TRBJ1-1	ASTPRPRGRRFDTEAF
-	TRBV7-9	12	TRBJ1-5	ASSPEGGPEPQH
TRBD1	TRBV30	12	TRBJ1-2	AWSAGQGLYGYT
-	TRBV24-1	12	TRBJ2-5	ATSGRTNQETQY
TRBD1	TRBV3-1/TRBV3-2	16	TRBJ1-5	ASSQSPDTGGIRQPQH
TRBD1	TRBV24-1	17	TRBJ1-1	ATSDSSGDRVIGNTEAF
TRBD1	TRBV27	14	TRBJ1-2	ASSTLSGTGGIGYT
TRBD2	TRBV2	13	TRBJ2-5	ASMGRKRGVETQY
-	TRBV7-2	13	TRBJ1-2	ASSLARGRTAGYT
TRBD1	TRBV14	13	TRBJ1-2	ASSRRQGVIYGYT
-	TRBV5-1	10	TRBJ2-3	ASSPGTDTQY
TRBD1	TRBV3-1/TRBV3-2	15	TRBJ1-1	ASSPNRGLGMNTEAF
-	TRBV29-1	10	TRBJ1-2	SASGGRHGYT
TRBD1	TRBV7-8	14	TRBJ1-2	ASSKGRGQGVYGYT
TRBD2	TRBV9	11	TRBJ2-5	ASSVGGQETQY
-	TRBV20-1	9	TRBJ2-5	SPGDPETQY
-	TRBV7-9	10	TRBJ1-2	ASSTDSYGYT
TRBD1	TRBV10-3	11	TRBJ1-2	AISGQGPYGYT
-	TRBV27	13	TRBJ2-1	ASSLFWPLYNEQF
TRBD2	TRBV9	14	TRBJ2-3	ASSARLAASTDTQY
-	TRBV18	12	TRBJ2-2	ASSLQGNTGELF
-	TRBV10-2	11	TRBJ2-1	ASSVTTSFEQF
TRBD1	TRBV7-8	14	TRBJ1-2	ASSLTGGLKGYGYT
-	TRBV5-5	13	TRBJ1-5	ASSLGGSQSQPQH
-	TRBV12-3/TRBV12-4	11	TRBJ2-1	ASNRTVYNEQF
TRBD1	TRBV5-1	13	TRBJ1-2	ASRGGAGGYWGYT
TRBD1	TRBV11-2	12	TRBJ2-2	ANQMAGGTGELF
TRBD1	TRBV5-3	12	TRBJ1-1	ARSPRQGSTEAF
TRBD1	TRBV7-3	12	TRBJ1-2	ASSPGQGANGYT
-	TRBV6-1	12	TRBJ1-2	ASSEGSQNYGYT
TRBD2	TRBV19	12	TRBJ2-3	ASSDGGNTDTQY
-	TRBV18	9	TRBJ1-1	ASSLDTEAF
TRBD1	TRBV5-1	13	TRBJ1-1	ASSARTGGNTEAF
-	TRBV5-1	12	TRBJ1-1	ASSIDPNSPEAF
-	TRBV5-1	12	TRBJ1-1	ASSTFGENTEAF
-	TRBV7-2	9	TRBJ2-5	ASSFGETQY
TRBD1	TRBV7-9	14	TRBJ1-4	ASSLEGQGGNEKLF
TRBD1	TRBV24-1	10	TRBJ1-2	ATSDADREYT
TRBD1	TRBV28	15	TRBJ2-2	ASTEYPTGVSTGELF
TRBD1	TRBV7-8	13	TRBJ1-2	ASSLTGGVNYGYT
-	TRBV15	11	TRBJ2-5	ATSGAAQGGQY
TRBD1	TRBV5-4	13	TRBJ1-2	ASSYRDRVPYGYT
TRBD2	TRBV6-2/TRBV6-3	13	TRBJ2-5	ASSAPGTSGETQY
-	TRBV14	12	TRBJ1-2	ASSQVAGDYGYT
TRBD1	TRBV7-6	13	TRBJ1-3	ASSMEGAGGNTIY
-	TRBV27	10	TRBJ1-2	ASAPGEGGYT
-	TRBV9	11	TRBJ1-1	ASSAGTYPEAF
TRBD1	TRBV6-5	13	TRBJ2-7	ASRATGAVNYEQY
-	TRBV6-6	10	TRBJ1-5	ASSLDIQPQH
-	TRBV7-7	14	TRBJ2-5	ASSSDSVAPQETQY
TRBD1	TRBV7-2	12	TRBJ2-5	ASRPPGQGETQY
TRBD1	TRBV6-4	12	TRBJ1-5	ASSGQGGNQPQH
-	TRBV27	12	TRBJ1-1	ASSSRGSNTEAF
TRBD2	TRBV6-1	13	TRBJ2-2	ASSESGRDTGELF